This T cell receptor (beta chain) comes out of a study of blood T cell repertoires in COVID-19. Study at large: Acute-phase and convalescent COVID-19 samples originated in the United States, Italy and Spain. PBMCs, B-cell-depleted T cells, or T cells were the source of the cDNA or gDNA that made up the material.

In the original processing: Nucleated cell counts were estimated from reference gene primer amplification. The assay was immunoSEQ multiplex PCR, and TCRdb's table has in-frame clones only and misses some. V and J calls and clone size follow that table, whereas D and trimming were derived from the DNA. The sample records around 200,000 clones, around four fifths being singletons. CDR1 and CDR2 (germline): MDHEN, SYDVKM. This CDR3 has 13 residues. V was clipped by 7 bases and J by 7 bases; unmatched bases: 8. Material: peripheral blood. The chain combines TRBV28 with TRBJ1-1, with 8 bases that match TRBD1. This TCR derives from a woman aged 40 to 55 with active or convalescent COVID-19. The CDR3, as DNA: TGTGCCAGCATTGAATTGGGACAGGATGAAGCTTTCTTT. Amino acid sequence: CASIELGQDEAFF.